This T cell receptor beta chain was profiled in a study of blood T cells in healthy people across ages. Roughly 10 milliliters of peripheral blood were drawn from each donor. The use of a sample-barcoded 5' primer and a J-beta primer mix characterized a second PCR of about 7 to 12 cycles. Via MiXCR, TCRdb re-called the 5' RACE reads, giving one row per CDR3 protein. The sample records roughly 730,000 distinct CDR3 sequences, 56% being singletons. Material for sequencing was blood. This TCR was sampled from a man in his forties or fifties in good health.

The CDR3 sequence: CSARPDYTEAFF. As DNA, the CDR3 is TGCAGTGCTCGGCCTGATTACACTGAAGCTTTCTTT. V gene TRBV20-1 combines with J gene TRBJ1-1; D not certain. This CDR3 region has 12 residues. From germline, CDR1 is DFQATT and CDR2 SNEGSKA (reference sequence). V was shortened by 5 bases and J by 3 bases, with 10 bases between the two germline ends.